The clone carrying this T cell receptor beta chain came up a few times. Its antigen is not known. The data originate from a study of T cells after yellow fever vaccination. The wider study: Any fraction with a low cell number was prepared using SMART-Seq v4 Ultra Low Input.

General observations from the study: Post-booster samples contained most primary-vaccination clones (approximately 97% CD4, approximately 88% CD8). A secondary response was less intense yet reached its peak sooner, at day 5 versus 15.

Conversion of TCR transcripts into cDNA relied on 5'RACE template switching, which added a universal primer site and UMIs. TCRdb re-analysed the 5' RACE reads in MiXCR, keeping a single row per CDR3 protein. The table has hundreds of thousands of distinct CDR3 sequences, 3.6% seen once. Germline V gene sequence: CDR1 DFQATT, CDR2 SNEGSKA (reference sequence). There are 11 residues in the CDR3. The junction had 8 bases not matched to a gene; V was cut back by 5 bases and J by 16 bases. J is TRBJ2-1 and V is TRBV20-1, with TRBD1 identical over 10 bases. The sample was PBMCs, taken on the day of the yellow fever booster vaccination. The receptor was isolated from a man aged 18 to 35 who received the YFV17D yellow fever vaccine. The CDR3 DNA is TGCAGTGCTCTAATCCGGGACAGGGGTTTCTTC. This codes for CSALIRDRGFF.